This TCR beta chain was recovered during a study of beta chain features in type 1 diabetes. Based on CD45RO/CCR7/CD25/CD127/CD95/CD27, CD4+ regulatory, stem cell-like memory, naive and central memory cells were sorted. For this clone: The antigen remains unidentified.

Sequenced material consisted of expressed TCRB transcripts (all of the isolated RNA was reverse transcribed). The repertoire was sequenced with immunoSEQ multiplex PCR; TCRdb's copy has only in-frame clones and lacks some. The profile shows some 900,000 clones, 17% of them singletons. General study results and limits: Cells with high TCR expression could be over-represented when cDNA is sequenced. VDJ junctions from patients with type 1 diabetes contained fewer insertions and more deletions. A closer apparent resemblance between naive, central memory and Treg TCRB repertoires was seen in patients than in healthy donors.

J gave up 3 bases and V 6 bases, and 7 bases lay outside the gene matches. CDR1 and CDR2 from the germline V gene are SEHNR and FQNEAQ (reference sequence). There are 17 residues in the CDR3. V and J are TRBV7-9 and TRBJ2-1; 14 nucleotides match TRBD2. The clonotype was recovered from a young woman in good health. The specimen was naive CD4+ T cells from blood. The CDR3 region is CASSRTSGRPFYNEQFF. CDR3 nucleotide sequence: TGTGCCAGCAGTCGGACTAGCGGGAGGCCTTTCTACAATGAGCAGTTCTTC.